Presented here are 16 T cell receptor beta chains from one specimen sequenced in a study of T cell changes during pregnancy in multiple sclerosis. The data were produced by immunoSEQ multiplex PCR, yet TCRdb's version contains in-frame clones alone and is incomplete. The data hold approximately 51,000 clones, with 92% observed a single time. The sequences come from CD4+ T cells from peripheral blood mononuclear cells, collected after pregnancy. The receptors shown here come from a female donor with multiple sclerosis, enrolled in a pregnancy study.

This rearrangement joins TRBV9 to TRBJ2-4; 11 nucleotides match TRBD2. Germline CDR1 SGDLS, CDR2 YYNGEE. The CDR3 has 15 amino acids. V gave up 3 bases and J gave up 5 bases; unmatched junction bases: 4. The CDR3 is CASSAGLAAENIQYF. CDR3 nucleotide sequence: TGTGCCAGCAGCGCGGGACTAGCGGCCGAAAACATTCAGTACTTC.

This chain joins TRBV9 and TRBJ2-5; 9 nucleotides match TRBD2. The germline V gene encodes CDR1 SGDLS and CDR2 YYNGEE. After removal of 2 bases from V and 3 bases from J, the junction contained 8 bases not matched to a gene. There are 16 residues in the CDR3. This CDR3 is CASSVRLAGGEETQYF. In DNA, the CDR3 is TGTGCCAGCAGCGTTCGCCTTGCGGGGGGGGAAGAGACCCAGTACTTC.

CDR3 protein: CATSRTGSTEAFF. CDR3 sequence (DNA): TGTGCCACCAGCAGGACAGGGAGCACTGAAGCTTTCTTT. This rearrangement joins TRBV15 to TRBJ1-1, with 7 bases lining up with TRBD1. This CDR3 comprises 13 residues. V was pared by 3 bases and J by 4 bases, with 2 bases of the junction left unmatched. From germline, CDR1 is LNHNV and CDR2 YYDKDF (reference sequence). The variable domain in full, completed from reference TRBV15 and TRBJ1-1, reads DAMVIQNPRYQVTQFGKPVTLSCSQTLNHNVMYWYQQKSSQAPKLLFHYYDKDFNNEADTPDNFQSRRPNTSFCFLDIRSPGLGDTAMYLCATSRTGSTEAFFGQGTRLTVV.

This chain connects TRBV7-2 to TRBJ2-7; 8 bases match TRBD2. Germline V lookup: CDR1 SGHTA, CDR2 FQGNSA. J was trimmed by 3 bases and V by 5 bases; bases with no gene match: 15. The CDR3 loop spans 17 amino acids. CDR3 amino acids: CASSRSGGGLAYYEQYF. The CDR3 bases are TGTGCCAGCAGCCGTTCTGGGGGTGGACTAGCTTACTACGAGCAGTACTTC.

The rearrangement joins TRBV5-1 to TRBJ2-3; the match to TRBD2 covers 7 bases. The CDR3 is 17 residues long. CDR1 and CDR2 from the germline V gene are SGHRS and YFSETQ. V lost 0 bases to trimming and J lost 0 bases; unmatched junction nucleotides: 7. The chain's CDR3 is CASSLGSSGPSTDTQYF. The CDR3, as DNA: TGCGCCAGCAGCTTGGGGTCTAGCGGACCTAGCACAGATACGCAGTATTTT.

J is TRBJ1-4 and V is TRBV28, with D maybe TRBD1 (6 bases). With 7 bases removed from V and 4 bases from J, the gap between germline ends came to 16 bases. Germline V gene lookup returns CDR1 MDHEN and CDR2 SYDVKM. The CDR3 sequence is 15 residues long. DNA for the CDR3: TGTGCCAGCAACTTCGTAGGACAGAATAATGAAAAACTGTTTTTT. Protein sequence: CASNFVGQNNEKLFF.

This chain joins TRBV6-6 and TRBJ2-7, with 7 bases that match TRBD1. V was pared by 6 bases and J by 2 bases, with 10 bases of the junction left unmatched. CDR3 length: 15 amino acids. Germline V gene data show CDR1 as MNHNY and CDR2 as SVGAGI (reference sequence). DNA of the CDR3: TGTGCCAGCAGCCACCCGGGACAGAGTACCTACGAGCAGTACTTC. Translated, it gives CASSHPGQSTYEQYF.

The chain joins TRBV18 to TRBJ1-1, with 8 bases lining up with TRBD1. Germline CDR1 is KGHSH and CDR2 is LQKENI. After removal of 1 base from V and 4 bases from J, the junction contained 11 bases not matched to a gene. This CDR3 spans 17 amino acids. CDR3 amino acids: CASSPLGQGIARTEAFF. For the CDR3, the DNA is TGTGCCAGCTCACCACTCGGACAGGGAATCGCTCGCACTGAAGCTTTCTTT.

The chain recombines TRBV27 with TRBJ1-4, with D uncertain. Germline V gene lookup returns CDR1 MNHEY and CDR2 SMNVEV (reference sequence). The CDR3 sequence is 13 residues long. Between the trimmed V and J ends, which lost 5 bases and 8 bases, there was a span of 12 bases. The CDR3 sequence is CASSPLGREKLFF. CDR3 nucleotide sequence: TGTGCCAGCAGTCCACTAGGAAGGGAAAAACTGTTTTTT.

The genes are TRBV2 and TRBJ1-2; 7 nucleotides align to TRBD1. CDR1 is SNHLY, CDR2 FYNNEI, per germline. J was trimmed by 7 bases and V by 0 bases; bases with no gene match: 5. The CDR3 consists of 14 residues. The CDR3: CASSEARGLRGYTF. DNA of the CDR3: TGTGCCAGCAGTGAAGCAAGGGGGCTTCGTGGCTACACCTTC.

The chain recombines TRBV6-6 with TRBJ1-5; TRBD1 matches at 7 bases. Germline CDR1 and CDR2: MNHNY and SVGAGI (reference sequence). The junction had 12 bases not matched to a gene; V was cut back by 5 bases and J by 5 bases. The CDR3 is 16 amino acids. The CDR3 loop is CASSLGDRLLDQPQHF. The CDR3, as DNA: TGTGCCAGCAGTCTGGGGGACAGACTACTTGATCAGCCCCAGCATTTT.

The chain combines TRBV6-6 with TRBJ1-5; D is possibly TRBD1 (6 bases). V gave up 7 bases and J gave up 1 base, with 14 bases separating them. This CDR3 has 15 residues. Germline values: CDR1 MNHNY, CDR2 SVGAGI (reference sequence). CDR3 sequence: CASMLQGRSNQPQHF. The CDR3 DNA reads as TGTGCCAGCATGTTACAGGGCCGAAGCAATCAGCCCCAGCATTTT.

This chain links TRBV19 with TRBJ1-5; 9 nucleotides align to TRBD1. The CDR3 is 14 residues long. Looked up from germline, CDR1 is LNHDA and CDR2 is SQIVND (reference sequence). The CDR3 sequence: CVITGGARNQPQHF. The CDR3 nucleotides read TGTGTTATTACAGGGGGCGCCCGCAATCAGCCCCAGCATTTT. Full variable domain (outside the CDR3, taken from reference TRBV19 and TRBJ1-5): DGGITQSPKYLFRKEGQNVTLSCEQNLNHDAMYWYRQDPGQGLRLIYYSQIVNDFQKGDIAEGYSVSREKKESFPLTVTSAQKNPTAFYLCVITGGARNQPQHFGDGTRLSIL.

DNA for the CDR3: TGTGCCAGTAGTAGACATGACAGCACCTACGAGCAGTACTTC. Translation: CASSRHDSTYEQYF. The chain links TRBV19 to TRBJ2-7; D may be TRBD1 (5 bases). This CDR3 spans 14 amino acids. V dropped 4 bases and J dropped 2 bases, with 12 bases sitting between them. Germline V gene sequence: CDR1 LNHDA, CDR2 SQIVND (reference sequence). Full variable domain (missing parts from reference TRBV19 and TRBJ2-7): DGGITQSPKYLFRKEGQNVTLSCEQNLNHDAMYWYRQDPGQGLRLIYYSQIVNDFQKGDIAEGYSVSREKKESFPLTVTSAQKNPTAFYLCASSRHDSTYEQYFGPGTRLTVT.

This clone showed up just once. The chain links TRBV10-3 to TRBJ1-2; the match to TRBD1 covers 12 bases. Trimming took 4 bases from V and 7 from J; bases not matched to a gene: 7. The CDR3 contains 15 residues. Germline CDR1 ENHRY, CDR2 SYGVKD. CDR3 DNA sequence: TGTGCCATCAGTGTTTCCGGGACAGGGGGCGGTGGCTACACCTTC. This translates into CAISVSGTGGGGYTF.

Comments on this clone: A junction end diverges from the germline sequence, so it may reflect a read error. The chain links TRBV20-1 to TRBJ2-1, with D hard to call. The CDR3 totals 10 residues. Germline loops: CDR1 DFQATT, CDR2 SNEGSKA (reference sequence). DNA of the CDR3: TGCAGTGCTGAAGCGCTAGTTACGATCTTC. Translating gives CSAEALVTIF.